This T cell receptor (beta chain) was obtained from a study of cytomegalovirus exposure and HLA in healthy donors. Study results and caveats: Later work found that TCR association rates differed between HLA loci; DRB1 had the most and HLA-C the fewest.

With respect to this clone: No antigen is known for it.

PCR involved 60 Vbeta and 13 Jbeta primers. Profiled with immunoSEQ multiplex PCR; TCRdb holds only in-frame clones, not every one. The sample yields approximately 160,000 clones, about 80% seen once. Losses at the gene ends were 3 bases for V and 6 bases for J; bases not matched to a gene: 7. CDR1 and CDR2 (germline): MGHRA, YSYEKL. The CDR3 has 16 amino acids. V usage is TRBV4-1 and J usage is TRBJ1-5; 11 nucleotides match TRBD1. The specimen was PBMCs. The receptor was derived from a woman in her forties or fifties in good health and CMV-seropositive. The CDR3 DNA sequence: TGCGCCAGCAGCCACCTGGACAGGGGGCAGGTTCAGCCCCAGCATTTT. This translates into CASSHLDRGQVQPQHF.